This T cell receptor beta chain was captured in a study of CD8+ T cells in alopecia areata. Study-level background: Those patients who were treated received oral tofacitinib, which was given at 5 to 10 mg twice daily for moderate-to-severe alopecia areata. General observations from the study: Higher clonality and more expanded CD8+ clones appeared in lesional than normal scalp.

Concerning this clone itself: Its specificity is not known.

Indicated treatment: oral pan-JAK inhibitor, 5-10 mg twice daily. TCR sequencing used cDNA made by reverse transcription of extracted RNA. TCRdb's table, derived via immunoSEQ multiplex PCR, lists solely in-frame clones and lacks some. The table includes roughly 250,000 clones, 60% detected once. There are 10 residues in the CDR3. Trimming cost V 1 base and J 11 bases, with 8 bases left between them. Per the germline V gene, CDR1 is GTSNPN and CDR2 is SVGIG (reference sequence). This clonotype was obtained from a human donor with alopecia areata. The starting material was CD4+ T cells sorted from blood, obtained at week 52, from a patient treated with tofacitinib. V usage is TRBV30 and J usage is TRBJ1-1; D not certain. The CDR3 nucleotides read TGTGCCTGGAGTGCGGTCGGGGCTTTCTTT. Encoded protein: CAWSAVGAFF.